This T cell receptor beta chain came from a study of identical twins. Germline values: CDR1 MNHEY, CDR2 SVGAGI. The CDR3 runs to 14 residues. The V end lost 1 base, the J end lost 7 bases, and 13 bases lay between the germline ends. MiXCR, applied by TCRdb to the 5' RACE reads, yields one record per CDR3 protein. Of hundreds of thousands of distinct CDR3 sequences in the sample, roughly 20% were seen once. The same data also contributed to another study, on T cells expressing NK-cell markers. That work states: It was sorted CD3+CD56+NKG2C+, CD3+CD56+NKG2C- and CD3+CD56-NKG2C+ T cells that supplied the TCR beta repertoires. In the group of eight sequenced donors, seven were HCMV-seropositive and one was seronegative. In several donors, dominant clonotypes made up about 28.3-60.1% of CD3+CD56-NKG2C+ cells.

Specimen: PBMCs. The V call is TRBV6-5, the J call TRBJ1-1; no clear D. The receptor was isolated from a woman in her late teens or twenties in good health. Here the CDR3 reads CASSYLSSEGEAFF. CDR3 in DNA: TGTGCCAGCAGTTACTTATCCAGTGAGGGTGAAGCTTTCTTT.